This paragraph covers one TCR beta chain sequence. Antigen: not known. V was clipped by 5 bases and J by 4 bases; unmatched bases: 11. The CDR3 covers 17 residues. Germline values: CDR1 SGHNT, CDR2 YENEEA. The Oncomine TCR Beta short-read assay was applied to DNA of cultured CD4+ T cells. Each CDR3 protein is one row after TCRdb ran MiXCR on the PCR reads. The sample has approximately 9,000 distinct CDR3 sequences; around half are singletons. Described treatment: approximately nine-day PBMC culture with coronavirus spike peptide pools or control peptides (ViraFEST assay). This entry belongs to a study of vaccination and CD4 T cells after COVID-19. On the study more broadly: Stimulation of the cells used overlapping spike peptide pools from SARS-CoV-2 and from the common cold coronaviruses HCoV-NL63, HCoV-OC43 and HCoV-229E.

The sequenced sample was CD4+ T cells from blood, cultured in vitro. The J gene is TRBJ2-5, the V gene TRBV11-3, with 12 bases identical to TRBD2. The TCR sequence derives from a human donor who had recovered from COVID-19. CDR3 in amino acids: CASSLQMTSGGSETQYF. CDR3 coding DNA: TGTGCCAGCAGCCTACAAATGACTAGCGGGGGATCAGAGACCCAGTACTTC.